This TCR beta chain was identified in a study of CD8+ T cells in alopecia areata. Sequencing used cDNA as its template, made by extracting RNA and reverse transcribing it. Sequencing was performed with immunoSEQ multiplex PCR; in TCRdb, only in-frame clones are kept and a portion is missing. The sample includes roughly 150,000 clones, 50% to 65% of them seen just once. This clone was counted once. What it recognizes is unknown. The study's findings and limits: With patients, TCR sharing proved less clear than in mice, a difference possibly related to HLA. Affected lesional scalp, above all in alopecia totalis/universalis, was more clonal than normal scalp.

PBMC-derived CD4+ and CD8+ T cells were sorted. Source material: CD4+ T cells sorted from blood. This receptor was obtained from a human donor in good health.

This CDR3 is CAIRGLVLGANVLTF. CDR3 coding DNA: TGTGCCATCAGAGGACTAGTTCTTGGGGCCAACGTCCTGACTTTC. The rearrangement joins TRBV10-3 to TRBJ2-6; 7 bases fit TRBD2. Trimming at V came to 6 bases and at J to 3 bases, leaving 5 bases not matched to a gene. CDR1 is ENHRY and CDR2 is SYGVKD in the germline V gene. This CDR3 spans 15 amino acids.